This is a list of T cell receptor beta chains from one sample in a study of cytomegalovirus exposure and HLA in healthy donors. Profiled with immunoSEQ multiplex PCR; TCRdb holds only in-frame clones, not every one. The table includes roughly 130,000 clones, nearly 90% detected once. Material for sequencing was PBMCs. These TCRs come from a woman aged 18-30 years in good health and CMV-seropositive. Both conserved end residues are part of each CDR3. D genes are given only for firm matches. Some rows have no size entry. The others give once, few or many, or a class for an expanded clone.

few	TRBV10-2	TRBJ1-2	TRBD1	TGCGCCAGCAGTGGGGGGACAGGGGGCTATGGCTACACCTTC	CASSGGTGGYGYTF
NA	TRBV30	TRBJ1-4	TRBD1	TGTGCCTGGGTGGGACAGCGCCCTAATGAAAAACTGTTTTTT	CAWVGQRPNEKLFF
NA	TRBV5-4	TRBJ2-5	TRBD1	TGTGCCAGCAGCGCGTCCGGCAGGGGGCGCCCTCAAGAGACCCAGTACTTC	CASSASGRGRPQETQYF
NA	TRBV7-2	TRBJ2-7	NA	TGTGCCAGCAGCTTTGGCGGGTCCTCCTACGAGCAGTACTTC	CASSFGGSSYEQYF
NA	TRBV19	TRBJ2-4	TRBD1	TGTGCCACCCGAGGGCGACAGGGTGGCAAAAACATTCAGTACTTC	CATRGRQGGKNIQYF
NA	TRBV7-9	TRBJ2-5	TRBD1	TGTGCCAGCAGCCCCTTGACAGGGATTCAAGAGACCCAGTACTTC	CASSPLTGIQETQYF
NA	TRBV4-1	TRBJ2-7	TRBD2	TGCGCCAGCAGCCAAGTAGGGACTAGCGGGGGGGTCGCCTACGAGCAGTACTTC	CASSQVGTSGGVAYEQYF
NA	TRBV19	TRBJ2-3	TRBD2	TGTGCCAGTAGTGTCTCGGGGGGGACCCGCACAGATACGCAGTATTTT	CASSVSGGTRTDTQYF
NA	TRBV5-6	TRBJ2-3	TRBD1	TGTGCCAGCAGCCCAGGGGGCCTAGCTATGCGTACGCAGTATTTT	CASSPGGLAMRTQYF
NA	TRBV21-1	TRBJ2-7	NA	TGTGCCAGCAGCCCCCGGACAGGGTGGGACTGTTGCTACGAGCAGTACTTC	CASSPRTGWDCCYEQYF
many	TRBV29-1	TRBJ1-4	NA	TGCAGCGTTGAAAGAAGAGGAGCGGGGTCCTTGGGGTTTTTT	CSVERRGAGSLGFF
NA	TRBV4-3	TRBJ2-5	NA	TGCGCCAGCAGCCAAGATAGGAGCCTTCAAGAGACCCAGTACTTC	CASSQDRSLQETQYF
NA	TRBV7-2	TRBJ1-5	TRBD1	TGTGCCAGCACCCTCGAGGGGGCAGGAAGCAATCAGCCTCAGCATTTT	CASTLEGAGSNQPQHF
NA	TRBV28	TRBJ2-7	TRBD2	TGTGCCAGCAGTTTATCAGGGGCGGGGGGTTACGAGCAGTACTTC	CASSLSGAGGYEQYF
NA	TRBV5-4	TRBJ2-2	NA	TGTGCCAGCAGCTTGGGTCTAGCGAGAAACACCGGGGAGCTGTTTTTT	CASSLGLARNTGELFF
NA	TRBV27	TRBJ2-4	TRBD1	TGTGCCTCAAGAGGGACAGGGGAGGCCAAAAACATTCAGTACTTC	CASRGTGEAKNIQYF
NA	TRBV7-9	TRBJ1-4	NA	TGTGCCAGCAGGGATGGTAGGGGTTTCGATGAAAAACTGTTTTTT	CASRDGRGFDEKLFF
NA	TRBV30	TRBJ1-1	NA	TGTGCCTGGACCCATGAGCGAACAGGTGAAGCTTTCTTT	CAWTHERTGEAFF
NA	TRBV12-5	TRBJ1-2	NA	TGTGCTAGTGGTTTGGGGGACACCATCTATGGCTACACCTTC	CASGLGDTIYGYTF
NA	TRBV12-5	TRBJ1-3	NA	TGTGCTAGTGGTTTGGGGACCACATACAGGGTCGGGTCTGGAAACACCATATATTTT	CASGLGTTYRVGSGNTIYF
NA	TRBV7-2	TRBJ2-1	TRBD2	TGTGCCAGCAGCTTAAGTTCTGGGGGGGGCTCCTACAATGAGCAGTTCTTC	CASSLSSGGGSYNEQFF
NA	TRBV29-1	TRBJ1-1	NA	TGCAGCGGTACATATATTCTCATGAACACTGAAGCTTTCTTT	CSGTYILMNTEAFF
NA	TRBV9	TRBJ2-2	TRBD2	TGTGCCAGCAGCGTAGGCGGGGGAGGGGCCACCGGGGAGCTGTTTTTT	CASSVGGGGATGELFF
few	TRBV7-3	TRBJ2-1	TRBD2	TGTGCCAGCAGCTGGACTAGCGGGGTCTACAATGAGCAGTTCTTC	CASSWTSGVYNEQFF
NA	TRBV4-3	TRBJ2-7	NA	TGCGCCAGCAGCCAAGATAGGTCGGGCGGGTTCTTTGAGCAGTACTTC	CASSQDRSGGFFEQYF
NA	TRBV18	TRBJ1-2	TRBD1	TGTGCCAGCCATACAGAGGGGACAGGGGTCGGCGGCTACACCTTC	CASHTEGTGVGGYTF
NA	TRBV7-2	TRBJ1-5	NA	TGTGCCAGCACAACGGGGAGGGCCAATCAGCCCCAGCATTTT	CASTTGRANQPQHF
once	TRBV15	TRBJ1-1	NA	TGTGCCACCAGCAGGGAGGGACCCAGCGAAGCTTTCTTT	CATSREGPSEAFF
NA	TRBV14	TRBJ2-1	NA	TGTGCCAGCAGCCAAGATGGAAGGGGTGAGCAGTTCTTC	CASSQDGRGEQFF
NA	TRBV10-1	TRBJ2-3	NA	TGCGCCAGCAGTAAGGTAGCTCCCACAGATACGCAGTATTTT	CASSKVAPTDTQYF
once	TRBV19	TRBJ1-4	NA	TGTGCCAGTAGTATAGGGAACAGGGTTCGTGAAAAACTGTTTTTT	CASSIGNRVREKLFF
NA	TRBV11-2	TRBJ1-4	NA	TGTGCCAGCAGCGTCCAGGGAGGGGTCAGGAAACTGTTTTTT	CASSVQGGVRKLFF
NA	TRBV18	TRBJ1-1	NA	TGTGCCAGCTCACCACAGTTCGGCACTGAAGCTTTCTTT	CASSPQFGTEAFF
NA	TRBV6-1	TRBJ2-2	TRBD1	TGTGCCAGCAGTGTTCCACGAACAGGGGGAACCGGGGAGCTGTTTTTT	CASSVPRTGGTGELFF
NA	TRBV4-1	TRBJ1-2	TRBD1	TGCGCCAGCAGCCAAAAAAGCAGGGACAGGCCTAACTATGGCTACACCTTC	CASSQKSRDRPNYGYTF
NA	TRBV11-1	TRBJ2-1	TRBD1	TGTGCCAGCAGCACCGGACAGGGAAAGGGATACAATGAGCAGTTCTTC	CASSTGQGKGYNEQFF
NA	TRBV28	TRBJ1-6	NA	TGTGCCAGCAGTTTAATCGGGGGGGGGAATATTAGGTCCCTCCACTTT	CASSLIGGGNIRSLHF
NA	TRBV7-9	TRBJ2-1	NA	TGTGCCAGCTGCAGGGGCCTTCCCTCCTACAATGAGCAGTTCTTC	CASCRGLPSYNEQFF
NA	TRBV19	TRBJ2-1	TRBD1	TGTGCCAGTGCACAGGGGTCTTACAATGAGCAGTTCTTC	CASAQGSYNEQFF
NA	TRBV5-1	TRBJ2-3	TRBD2	TGCGCCAGCAGCTCGAAAAGAGTAGCGGGGTGGGCAGATACGCAGTATTTT	CASSSKRVAGWADTQYF
once	TRBV19	TRBJ2-7	NA	TGTGCCAGTAGTCACGGGGGACCGGCCTACGAGCAGTACTTC	CASSHGGPAYEQYF
NA	TRBV27	TRBJ2-7	NA	TGTGCCAGCAGTTTATCAGGGGCAGGGAATTACGAGCAGTACTTC	CASSLSGAGNYEQYF
NA	TRBV5-6	TRBJ2-7	NA	TGTGCCAGCACCTTGAATGGGGCAGGGGTTAACGAGCAGTACTTC	CASTLNGAGVNEQYF
NA	TRBV6-5	TRBJ2-7	TRBD1	TGTGCCAGCCGAAAGGCGGGACAGGGGTTCTACGAGCAGTACTTC	CASRKAGQGFYEQYF
NA	TRBV14	TRBJ1-2	TRBD1	TGTGCCAGCAGCCAGGGACAGGGGGACTATGGCTACACCTTC	CASSQGQGDYGYTF
NA	TRBV6-5	TRBJ2-1	NA	TGTGCCAGCAGGACGGGGTCCTCCTACAATGAGCAGTTCTTC	CASRTGSSYNEQFF